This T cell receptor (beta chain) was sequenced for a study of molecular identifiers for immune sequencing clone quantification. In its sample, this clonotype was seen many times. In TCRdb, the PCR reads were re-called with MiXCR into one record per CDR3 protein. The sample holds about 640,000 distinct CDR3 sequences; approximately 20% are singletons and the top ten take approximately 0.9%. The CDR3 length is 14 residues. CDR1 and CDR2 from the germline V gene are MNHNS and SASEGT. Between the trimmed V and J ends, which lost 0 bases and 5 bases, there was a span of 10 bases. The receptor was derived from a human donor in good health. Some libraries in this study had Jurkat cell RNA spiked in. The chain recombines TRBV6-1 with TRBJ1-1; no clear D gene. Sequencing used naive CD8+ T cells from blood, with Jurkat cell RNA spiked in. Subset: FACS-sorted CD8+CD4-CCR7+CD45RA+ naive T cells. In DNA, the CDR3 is TGTGCCAGCAGTGAAGCAATAGGCGGGACTGAAGCTTTCTTT. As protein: CASSEAIGGTEAFF.